The 10 T cell receptor beta chains in this list originate from one sample, sequenced in a study of response to subunit inactivated influenza vaccine. TCRdb independently ran MiXCR on the RT-PCR reads; one entry per CDR3 protein. The sample contains 280,000 or so distinct CDR3 sequences, about a fifth of which appear only once. Sequences were derived from PBMCs from blood, sampled about 20 months after vaccination. Receptor source: a man between 50 and 70 years old who received an inactivated influenza vaccine.

This clonotype has just a few counts. The V and J genes are TRBV12-3 or TRBV12-4 and TRBJ1-1; 7 bases align to TRBD1. Unmatched junction bases numbered 8, after V lost 2 bases and J lost 8 bases. The CDR3 spans 14 residues. The CDR3 protein is CASSLTEGATEAFF. CDR3 nucleotides: TGTGCCAGCAGTTTAACGGAGGGGGCGACGGAAGCTTTCTTT.

This chain uses TRBV29-1 with TRBJ1-1, with D hard to call. CDR3 length: 11 residues. Germline V CDR1 and CDR2: SQVTM, ANQGSEA. V was trimmed by 2 bases and J by 5 bases, leaving 6 bases between them. Here the CDR3 DNA reads TGCAGCGTTGAAAAATGGACTGAAGCTTTCTTT. It specifies CSVEKWTEAFF.

The chain is built from TRBV7-2 and TRBJ2-7, with no clear D. Germline values: CDR1 SGHTA, CDR2 FQGNSA. Trimming pared 1 base from V and 1 base from J, leaving 8 bases between. This CDR3 comprises 14 residues. This chain's CDR3 is CASSLGAASYEQYF. The CDR3 DNA sequence: TGTGCCAGCAGCTTAGGCGCGGCATCCTACGAGCAGTACTTC.

This clonotype was seen a handful of times. The V gene is TRBV30, the J gene TRBJ2-1; D is unresolved. Trimming removed 2 bases at V and 6 bases at J, with 5 bases between. The CDR3 totals 11 residues. Germline CDR1 GTSNPN, CDR2 SVGIG (reference sequence). The CDR3 sequence is CAWSTANEQFF. DNA for the CDR3: TGTGCCTGGAGTACTGCCAATGAGCAGTTCTTC. The variable domain in full, with the rest retrieved from reference TRBV30 and TRBJ2-1, is SQTIHQWPATLVQPVGSPLSLECTVEGTSNPNLYWYRQAAGRGLQLLFYSVGIGQISSEVPQNLSASRPQDRQFILSSKKLLLSDSGFYLCAWSTANEQFFGPGTRLTVL.

The chain carries TRBV6-2 or TRBV6-3 and TRBJ2-3; maybe TRBD2 (5 bases). Germline V lookup: CDR1 MNHEY, CDR2 SVGEGT. This CDR3 comprises 16 residues. V was clipped by 5 bases and J by 5 bases, with 20 bases between them. The CDR3 DNA reads TGTGCCAGCAGTCGCGGACTGGGAGATACTAGAGATACGCAGTATTTT. It is translated as CASSRGLGDTRDTQYF.

CDR3 DNA: TGTGCCAGCAGCCTCAAATTCTACAATGAGCAGTTCTTC. It translates to CASSLKFYNEQFF. The V call is TRBV5-6, the J call TRBJ2-1, with D hard to call. The CDR3 has 13 amino acids. CDR1 is SGHDT and CDR2 is YYEEEE in the germline V gene. Trimming took 4 bases from V and 3 from J, leaving 8 bases between them.

The CDR3: CASSQSRWARDSNQPQHF. For the CDR3, the DNA is TGCGCCAGCAGCCAATCGCGGTGGGCCCGGGACAGCAATCAGCCCCAGCATTTT. V gene TRBV4-3 combines with J gene TRBJ1-5, with D perhaps matching TRBD1 (5 bases). Trimming left V 2 bases short and J 1 base short, with 18 bases between. This CDR3 comprises 18 residues. The V gene's germline CDR1 is LGHNA and CDR2 YSLEER.

This clonotype appeared a few times. The rearrangement uses TRBV7-2 and TRBJ1-5; 7 bases agree with TRBD1. Trimming cost V 2 bases and J 6 bases; bases outside gene matches: 7. CDR1 and CDR2 (germline): SGHTA, FQGNSA. This CDR3 spans 15 amino acids. CDR3 region: CASSLNGRGGQPQHF. The CDR3 region has the DNA TGTGCCAGCAGCTTAAATGGCAGGGGGGGTCAGCCCCAGCATTTT. Full variable domain (missing parts from reference TRBV7-2 and TRBJ1-5): GAGVSQSPSNKVTEKGKDVELRCDPISGHTALYWYRQSLGQGLEFLIYFQGNSAPDKSGLPSDRFSAERTGGSVSTLTIQRTQQEDSAVYLCASSLNGRGGQPQHFGDGTRLSIL.

This chain joins TRBV5-1 and TRBJ2-7; the match to TRBD2 covers 10 bases. V was pared by 4 bases and J by 2 bases, with 3 bases of the junction left unmatched. Germline CDR1 SGHRS, CDR2 YFSETQ. The CDR3 extends over 14 amino acids. CDR3 coding DNA: TGCGCCAGCAGCGGGACTAGCGCAACCTACGAGCAGTACTTC. Amino acids: CASSGTSATYEQYF.

This clonotype was recorded a few times. The V and J genes are TRBV4-1 and TRBJ2-1; 11 nucleotides line up with TRBD2. CDR1 MGHRA and CDR2 YSYEKL come from the germline V gene. This CDR3 contains 15 residues. V lost 1 base, J lost 6 bases, and 2 bases stayed unmatched. The CDR3 DNA follows: TGCGCCAGCAGCCAAGTCACTAGCGGGAGCAATGAGCAGTTCTTC. Its translation: CASSQVTSGSNEQFF.